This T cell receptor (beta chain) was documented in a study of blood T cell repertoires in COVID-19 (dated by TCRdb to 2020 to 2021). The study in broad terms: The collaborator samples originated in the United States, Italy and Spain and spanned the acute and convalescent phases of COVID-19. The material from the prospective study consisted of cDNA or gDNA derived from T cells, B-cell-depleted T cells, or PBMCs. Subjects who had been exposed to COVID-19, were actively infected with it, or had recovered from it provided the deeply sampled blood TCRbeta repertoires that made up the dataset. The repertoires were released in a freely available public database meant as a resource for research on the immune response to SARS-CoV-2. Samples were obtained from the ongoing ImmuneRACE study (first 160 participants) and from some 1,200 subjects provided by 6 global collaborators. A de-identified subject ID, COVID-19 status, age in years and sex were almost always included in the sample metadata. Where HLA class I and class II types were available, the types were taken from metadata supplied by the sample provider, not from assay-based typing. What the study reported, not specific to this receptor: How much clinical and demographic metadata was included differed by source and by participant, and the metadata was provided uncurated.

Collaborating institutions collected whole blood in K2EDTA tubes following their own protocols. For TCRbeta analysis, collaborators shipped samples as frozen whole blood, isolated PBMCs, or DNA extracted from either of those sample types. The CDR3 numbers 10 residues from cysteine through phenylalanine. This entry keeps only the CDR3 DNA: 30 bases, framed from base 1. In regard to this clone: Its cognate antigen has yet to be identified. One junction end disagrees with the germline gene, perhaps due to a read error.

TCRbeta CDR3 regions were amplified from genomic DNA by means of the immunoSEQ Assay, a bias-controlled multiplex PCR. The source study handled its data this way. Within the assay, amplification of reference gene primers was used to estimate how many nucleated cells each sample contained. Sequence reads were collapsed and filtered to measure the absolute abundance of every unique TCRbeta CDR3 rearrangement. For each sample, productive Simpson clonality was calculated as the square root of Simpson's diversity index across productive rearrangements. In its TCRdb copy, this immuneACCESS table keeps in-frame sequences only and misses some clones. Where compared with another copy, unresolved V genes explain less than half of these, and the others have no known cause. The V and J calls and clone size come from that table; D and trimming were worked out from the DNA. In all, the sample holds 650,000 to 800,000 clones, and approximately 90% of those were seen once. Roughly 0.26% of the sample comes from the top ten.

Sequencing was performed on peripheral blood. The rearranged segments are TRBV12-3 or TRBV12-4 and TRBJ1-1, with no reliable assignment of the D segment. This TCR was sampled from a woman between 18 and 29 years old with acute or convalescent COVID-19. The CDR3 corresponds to CASSLYGPYF. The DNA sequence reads TGTGCCAGCAGTTTATATGGGCCTTACTTT.